This T cell receptor beta chain originates from a study of T cells expressing NK-cell markers. Per germline, CDR1 MDHEN and CDR2 SYDVKM. There are 14 residues in the CDR3. Following a re-call of the 5' RACE reads, TCRdb has one entry per CDR3 protein and lacks DNA. The sample has some 600,000 distinct CDR3 sequences, and its top ten clones hold 3% to 4.5%. The chain joins TRBV28 to TRBJ2-1; TCRdb gives TRBD2 as the D gene, but with no DNA this cannot be confirmed. The clonotype originates from a man aged 18 to 30 in good health. Sequenced sample: blood T cells: a sorted CD56 or NKG2C T cell subset, CD4+ or CD8+ T cells, or bulk PBMC T cells (not recorded which). The CDR3 here is CASSFLREFNEQFF.